This T cell receptor beta chain was retrieved from a study of T cell responses to AZD1222 COVID-19 vaccine. V was trimmed by 3 bases and J by 6 bases, leaving 13 bases between them. CDR1 and CDR2 (germline): SGHTA, FQGTGA. The CDR3 totals 14 residues. TCRdb's copy holds only in-frame clones and misses some; the assay was immunoSEQ multiplex PCR. The sample holds approximately 120,000 clones, about 85% seen once. The receptor was isolated from an adult in good health. The chain has TRBV7-3 and TRBJ2-3; D call uncertain. The material sequenced was peripheral blood, taken on day 0 of AZD1222 vaccination. The CDR3 sequence is CASSFGSMADTQYF. The CDR3 coding sequence is TGTGCCAGCAGCTTTGGTTCAATGGCGGATACGCAGTATTTT.